The 31 T cell receptor beta chains below all came from one sample that was sequenced in a study of PD-L1 blockade in urothelial cancer. Clones were sequenced by immunoSEQ multiplex PCR, and TCRdb holds only the in-frame ones, with some missing. The sample holds 23,000 or so clones, approximately 81% seen once. Time point of the sample: peripheral blood 6 weeks after treatment start. Sequenced here: PBMCs, sampled around atezolizumab (anti-PD-L1) treatment. All receptors come from a man between 65 and 79 years old with urothelial cancer.

J is TRBJ1-1 and V is TRBV10-3, with TRBD1 as a possible D gene (6 bases). Germline V gene lookup returns CDR1 ENHRY and CDR2 SYGVKD. V shed 8 bases and J shed 1 base, with 11 bases lying between them. The CDR3 covers 13 residues. The CDR3: CAIQGQTNTEAFF. The CDR3 DNA sequence: TGTGCCATCCAAGGACAGACGAACACTGAAGCTTTCTTT.

The rearrangement uses TRBV11-2 and TRBJ2-5; no clear D gene. Trimming removed 2 bases from V and 1 base from J, with 8 bases in between. CDR1 is SGHAT and CDR2 is FQNNGV in the germline V gene. The CDR3 covers 14 residues. The CDR3 sequence is CASSLNRVQETQYF. The DNA of the CDR3 is TGTGCCAGCAGCTTAAATCGGGTCCAAGAGACCCAGTACTTC.

The J gene is TRBJ1-2, the V gene TRBV10-3, with D maybe TRBD1 (5 bases). Germline V gene lookup returns CDR1 ENHRY and CDR2 SYGVKD. This CDR3 is 14 amino acids long. The germline V and J ends were trimmed by 1 base and 6 bases, with 12 bases remaining between them. CDR3: CAISELRGSNGYTF. The CDR3, as DNA: TGTGCCATCAGTGAGTTACGGGGGAGTAATGGCTACACCTTC.

The genes are TRBV15 and TRBJ2-3, with 11 bases matching TRBD2. The CDR3 is 17 amino acids. The trim removed 0 bases at V and 6 bases at J, leaving 8 bases unmatched. Germline values: CDR1 LNHNV, CDR2 YYDKDF (reference sequence). The CDR3 sequence: CATSREVTSGSPDTQYF. The CDR3 DNA reads as TGTGCCACCAGCAGAGAAGTCACTAGCGGGAGTCCCGATACGCAGTATTTT.

The chain employs TRBV6-5 and TRBJ1-2; no firm D call. The V end lost 2 bases, the J end lost 7 bases, and 11 bases lay between the germline ends. Germline V gene lookup returns CDR1 MNHEY and CDR2 SVGAGI. The CDR3 runs 13 residues. The DNA of the CDR3 is TGTGCCAGCAGTTACACGGGTGCCAGTGGCTACACCTTC. Protein: CASSYTGASGYTF.

In DNA, the CDR3 is TGCAGTGCCAGGGGGGACTACGAGCAGTACTTC. Translating gives CSARGDYEQYF. The rearrangement links TRBV20-1 to TRBJ2-7; D may be TRBD1 (7 bases). This CDR3 comprises 11 residues. Germline assignment: CDR1 DFQATT and CDR2 SNEGSKA (reference sequence). The V gene lost 6 bases and the J gene lost 3 bases, with 9 bases spanning the gap.

The rearrangement uses TRBV7-8 and TRBJ1-5; 7 nucleotides match TRBD1. The CDR3 runs 13 residues. V shed 4 bases and J 4 bases; nucleotides not matched to a gene: 1. The germline CDR1 and CDR2 sequences are SGHVS and FQNEAQ. The CDR3 DNA reads TGTGCCAGCAGCTCAGGGGGGAATCAGCCCCAGCATTTT. This translates into CASSSGGNQPQHF.

The V and J genes are TRBV5-8 and TRBJ1-1; no clear D gene. Trimming pared 3 bases from V and 0 bases from J, leaving 6 bases between. The CDR3 consists of 13 residues. Germline V gives CDR1 SGHTS, CDR2 YDEGEE. CDR3 protein: CASSWPMNTEAFF. CDR3 DNA: TGTGCCAGCAGCTGGCCGATGAACACTGAAGCTTTCTTT.

The gene calls are TRBV2 and TRBJ2-1, with a weak D call TRBD2 (6 bases). This CDR3 region has 16 residues. V lost 3 bases to trimming and J lost 3 bases, with 15 bases between them. Germline CDR1 is SNHLY and CDR2 is FYNNEI. The CDR3: CASSDITGAVYNEQFF. CDR3 bases: TGTGCCAGCAGTGATATTACGGGAGCGGTCTACAATGAGCAGTTCTTC. Using reference TRBV2 and TRBJ2-1 for the parts outside the CDR3, the full variable domain is EPEVTQTPSHQVTQMGQEVILRCVPISNHLYFYWYRQILGQKVEFLVSFYNNEISEKSEIFDDQFSVERPDGSNFTLKIRSTKLEDSAMYFCASSDITGAVYNEQFFGPGTRLTVL.

The rearrangement links TRBV5-5 to TRBJ1-5; D uncertain. The V gene's germline CDR1 is SGHKS and CDR2 YYEKEE (reference sequence). The germline V and J ends were trimmed by 0 bases and 5 bases, with 12 bases remaining between them. The CDR3 spans 15 residues. CDR3 amino acids: CASSLVASGHQPQHF. The CDR3 DNA is TGTGCCAGCAGCTTGGTGGCGTCGGGTCATCAGCCCCAGCATTTT.

The chain has TRBV15 and TRBJ2-5, with D unresolved. Trimming took 2 bases from V and 0 from J, leaving 10 bases between them. The CDR3 extends over 15 amino acids. Per germline, CDR1 LNHNV and CDR2 YYDKDF (reference sequence). CDR3 nucleotide sequence: TGTGCCACCAGCAGAATCCTGGAGTACCAAGAGACCCAGTACTTC. It codes for CATSRILEYQETQYF.

The V call is TRBV4-2, the J call TRBJ1-1; no clear D gene. V shed 4 bases and J shed 3 bases, with 15 bases lying between them. The CDR3 is 15 amino acids. From germline, CDR1 is LGHNA and CDR2 YNFKEQ. Written as DNA, the CDR3 is TGTGCCAGCAGCCCCGAGCGGCGGTGGGACACTGAAGCTTTCTTT. This sequence encodes CASSPERRWDTEAFF.

This clone was observed a few times. The chain joins TRBV19 to TRBJ1-5, with a weak D call TRBD1 (5 bases). This CDR3 comprises 19 residues. The V and J ends lost 0 bases and 5 bases respectively, with 23 bases between them. Per germline, CDR1 LNHDA and CDR2 SQIVND (reference sequence). Here the CDR3 DNA reads TGTGCCAGTAGTATAGATCTCGGGCAGGGATTAACCTTTTATCAGCCCCAGCATTTT. This codes for CASSIDLGQGLTFYQPQHF.

V usage is TRBV7-9 and J usage is TRBJ2-7; 7 bases line up with TRBD1. V was clipped by 5 bases and J by 2 bases; unmatched bases: 3. The CDR3 has 13 residues. The germline V gene encodes CDR1 SEHNR and CDR2 FQNEAQ (reference sequence). CDR3: CASSTGQTYEQYF. CDR3 in DNA: TGTGCCAGCAGCACGGGACAGACCTACGAGCAGTACTTC.

The rearrangement uses TRBV28 and TRBJ1-4, with 8 bases fitting TRBD1. The CDR3 totals 14 residues. V shed 3 bases and J 6 bases; nucleotides not matched to a gene: 3. Germline V gene sequence: CDR1 MDHEN, CDR2 SYDVKM. CDR3 DNA sequence: TGTGCCAGCAGTTTCACGGACAGGGATGAAAAACTGTTTTTT. The encoded protein is CASSFTDRDEKLFF.

The chain uses TRBV2 and TRBJ2-1, with 8 bases matching TRBD2. After removal of 2 bases from V and 5 bases from J, the junction contained 11 bases not matched to a gene. This CDR3 is 17 amino acids long. Per germline, CDR1 SNHLY and CDR2 FYNNEI. The CDR3 sequence is CASSEQSGSTWDNEQFF. The CDR3 region has the DNA TGTGCCAGCAGTGAACAGAGCGGGAGTACATGGGACAATGAGCAGTTCTTC.

The chain joins TRBV7-9 to TRBJ1-1; perhaps TRBD1 as D (5 bases). In germline, CDR1 is SEHNR, CDR2 FQNEAQ (reference sequence). V was pared by 7 bases and J by 0 bases, with 15 bases between. The CDR3 consists of 15 residues. In DNA form, the CDR3 reads TGTGCCAGCAACTTCAGGGTCGTCGTGAACACTGAAGCTTTCTTT. This sequence encodes CASNFRVVVNTEAFF.

The chain carries TRBV7-6 and TRBJ1-3; possible D gene TRBD1, 6 bases. The V gene's germline CDR1 is SGHVS and CDR2 FNYEAQ. This CDR3 is 16 amino acids long. Trimming removed 3 bases at V and 4 bases at J, with 16 bases between. CDR3 sequence (DNA): TGTGCCAGCAGCTTTAGATTGGTGGACAGCGGAAACACCATATATTTT. Translation: CASSFRLVDSGNTIYF.

V and J are TRBV4-3 and TRBJ2-3; D gene unclear. CDR3 length: 14 amino acids. The V and J ends lost 1 base and 4 bases respectively, with 9 bases between them. Germline CDR1 and CDR2: LGHNA and YSLEER. CDR3 nucleotides: TGCGCCAGCAGCCAAGGTACCGGTGCAGATACGCAGTATTTT. It yields the protein CASSQGTGADTQYF.

The gene calls are TRBV4-3 and TRBJ2-1; 8 nucleotides line up with TRBD1. Germline V gives CDR1 LGHNA, CDR2 YSLEER. Losses at the gene ends were 4 bases for V and 11 bases for J; bases not matched to a gene: 22. This CDR3 comprises 18 residues. The CDR3: CASSPDRTGILSYTKQFF. Here the CDR3 DNA reads TGCGCCAGCAGCCCCGACCGGACAGGGATCCTCTCCTATACAAAGCAGTTCTTC.

V usage is TRBV4-1 and J usage is TRBJ1-4, with 9 bases fitting TRBD1. Trimming cost V 4 bases and J 7 bases; bases outside gene matches: 10. CDR3 length: 16 amino acids. Germline V lookup: CDR1 MGHRA, CDR2 YSYEKL. The DNA for the CDR3 is TGCGCCAGCAGCCTAACACCGGGACAGGGTAGTGAAAAACTGTTTTTT. This codes for CASSLTPGQGSEKLFF.

V gene TRBV2 combines with J gene TRBJ2-3, with unresolved D. Germline CDR1 and CDR2: SNHLY and FYNNEI. The CDR3 has 11 residues. The germline V and J ends were trimmed by 6 bases and 10 bases, with 11 bases remaining between them. The CDR3 region has the DNA TGTGCCAGCAGGACTCTTGGAGCGCAGTATTTT. This codes for CASRTLGAQYF. The variable domain in full, with the rest retrieved from reference TRBV2 and TRBJ2-3, is EPEVTQTPSHQVTQMGQEVILRCVPISNHLYFYWYRQILGQKVEFLVSFYNNEISEKSEIFDDQFSVERPDGSNFTLKIRSTKLEDSAMYFCASRTLGAQYFGPGTRLTVL.

About this clone itself: Different DNA sequences within this sample yield the same CDR3. The chain has TRBV5-4 and TRBJ1-4, with D perhaps TRBD1 (5 bases). This CDR3 has 14 residues. V lost 3 bases and J 5 bases, leaving 11 bases between the germline ends. From germline, CDR1 is SGHNT and CDR2 YYREEE (reference sequence). DNA for the CDR3: TGTGCCAGCAGCTCCGGACAAGAGAATGAAAAACTGTTTTTT. This gives the protein CASSSGQENEKLFF. The full variable domain, in which reference TRBV5-4 and TRBJ1-4 provide the parts outside the CDR3, is ETGVTQSPTHLIKTRGQQVTLRCSSQSGHNTVSWYQQALGQGPQFIFQYYREEENGRGNFPPRFSGLQFPNYSSELNVNALELDDSALYLCASSSGQENEKLFFGSGTQLSVL.

The chain uses TRBV28 and TRBJ2-1; D is ambiguous. There are 14 residues in the CDR3. V was shortened by 5 bases and J by 0 bases, with 8 bases between the two germline ends. Germline CDR1 MDHEN, CDR2 SYDVKM. CDR3 DNA: TGTGCCAGCAGTCTTCCTAGCTCCTACAATGAGCAGTTCTTC. This translates into CASSLPSSYNEQFF.

Only a few counts were recorded for this clone. The CDR3 protein is CASILADRANVLTF. The DNA for the CDR3 is TGTGCCAGCATCCTAGCCGACAGGGCCAACGTCCTGACTTTC. The chain links TRBV7-9 to TRBJ2-6; D may be TRBD2 (5 bases). This CDR3 contains 14 residues. The germline V and J ends were trimmed by 7 bases and 5 bases, with 12 bases remaining between them. Per the germline V gene, CDR1 is SEHNR and CDR2 is FQNEAQ (reference sequence).

The V and J genes are TRBV7-9 and TRBJ1-1; tentatively, D is TRBD1 (5 bases). The V gene's germline CDR1 is SEHNR and CDR2 FQNEAQ (reference sequence). The CDR3 is 11 amino acids. Trimming stripped 5 bases from V and 7 bases from J, with 8 bases between. The CDR3 reads CASSLGGEAFF. DNA for the CDR3: TGTGCCAGCAGCCTGGGGGGTGAAGCTTTCTTT.

This clone came up a few times. The chain employs TRBV7-8 and TRBJ1-3; no clear D. The CDR3 length is 16 residues. CDR1 is SGHVS, CDR2 FQNEAQ, per germline. Trimming removed 0 bases from V and 1 base from J, with 10 bases in between. For the CDR3, the DNA is TGTGCCAGCAGCTTAGCGCTATCCCGGTCTGGAAACACCATATATTTT. Amino acids: CASSLALSRSGNTIYF.

The V call is TRBV6-5, the J call TRBJ1-3, with TRBD1 identical over 7 bases. The CDR3 consists of 15 residues. Germline V gene data show CDR1 as MNHEY and CDR2 as SVGAGI. J was trimmed by 4 bases and V by 8 bases; bases with no gene match: 11. In DNA form, the CDR3 reads TGTGCCAGCGGCTACCGGGACAGTGCAGGAAACACCATATATTTT. This sequence encodes CASGYRDSAGNTIYF.

The gene calls are TRBV6-5 and TRBJ2-5, with a weak D call TRBD1 (6 bases). This CDR3 comprises 15 residues. From germline, CDR1 is MNHEY and CDR2 SVGAGI. Trimming cost V 5 bases and J 1 base, with 14 bases left between them. Here the CDR3 DNA reads TGTGCCAGCAGTAGGGGGACACAAATCCAAGAGACCCAGTACTTC. Translated, it gives CASSRGTQIQETQYF.

This clone has more than one count but fewer than ten. The chain carries TRBV19 and TRBJ1-3; maybe TRBD1 (5 bases). Trimming left V 3 bases short and J 2 bases short, with 14 bases between. The CDR3 is 16 amino acids. Germline CDR1 reads LNHDA; CDR2 reads SQIVND (reference sequence). As DNA, the CDR3 is TGTGCCAGTAGTATTATCGGGCAGGGTGCTGGAAACACCATATATTTT. As protein: CASSIIGQGAGNTIYF.

The table lists this clone with a count of one. V is TRBV7-6 and J is TRBJ2-1; 12 bases agree with TRBD2. The CDR3 has 20 amino acids. The ends lost 5 bases at V and 8 bases at J; junction bases unmatched: 22. Germline V gene sequence: CDR1 SGHVS, CDR2 FNYEAQ. The CDR3 region has the DNA TGTGCCAGCAGCGCCCGGACTAGCGGGGACCGCTCTACTACCCTGGATGAGCAGTTCTTC. As protein: CASSARTSGDRSTTLDEQFF.